This passage covers 18 T cell receptor beta chains from one sample sequenced in a study of cytomegalovirus exposure and HLA in healthy donors. PCR amplification relied on 60 Vbeta primers (plus 13 Jbeta primers). Profiled with immunoSEQ multiplex PCR; TCRdb holds only in-frame clones, not every one. Of some 180,000 clones in the sample, around 73% are singletons; the top ten hold roughly 5.4%. The sequencing sample was made of PBMCs. These receptors came from a woman under 30 in good health and CMV-seropositive.

The chain uses TRBV7-9 and TRBJ1-3, with D hard to call. The CDR3 runs to 17 residues. The ends were cut back, 2 bases at V and 0 bases at J, with 14 bases in the middle. Germline V gene lookup returns CDR1 SEHNR and CDR2 FQNEAQ (reference sequence). The CDR3 region has the DNA TGTGCCAGCAGCTTATCACTATCATTTTCCTCTGGAAACACCATATATTTT. Its protein is CASSLSLSFSSGNTIYF.

The rearrangement links TRBV7-9 to TRBJ2-5; TRBD1 agrees at 7 bases. This CDR3 has 14 amino acids. Germline V gene data show CDR1 as SEHNR and CDR2 as FQNEAQ (reference sequence). Unmatched junction bases numbered 9, after V lost 6 bases and J lost 5 bases. The CDR3 reads CASRLGQARETQYF. As DNA, the CDR3 is TGTGCCAGCAGACTTGGACAGGCGCGGGAGACCCAGTACTTC. The full variable domain, in which reference TRBV7-9 and TRBJ2-5 provide the parts outside the CDR3, is DTGVSQNPRHKITKRGQNVTFRCDPISEHNRLYWYRQTLGQGPEFLTYFQNEAQLEKSRLLSDRFSAERPKGSFSTLEIQRTEQGDSAMYLCASRLGQARETQYFGPGTRLLVL.

The CDR3 region is CASSLSPQGYEQYF. DNA of the CDR3: TGCGCCAGCAGCCTTTCCCCACAGGGCTACGAGCAGTACTTC. V usage is TRBV5-1 and J usage is TRBJ2-7; tentatively, D is TRBD1 (6 bases). Germline V gene data show CDR1 as SGHRS and CDR2 as YFSETQ. V dropped 4 bases and J dropped 3 bases, with 14 bases sitting between them. The CDR3 is made up of 14 amino acids.

The sample holds a few counts of this clone. The chain employs TRBV13 and TRBJ2-3; 11 nucleotides match TRBD2. Germline V CDR1 and CDR2: PRHDT, FYEKMQ (reference sequence). CDR3 length: 16 residues. Germline trimming cut 5 bases from V and 2 bases from J; bases unmatched to any gene: 6. The CDR3 sequence is CASSNSGGASTDTQYF. CDR3 DNA: TGTGCCAGCAGCAATAGCGGGGGGGCGTCCACAGATACGCAGTATTTT.

The V gene is TRBV11-2, the J gene TRBJ1-1; TRBD1 is a possible D gene (5 bases). There are 15 residues in the CDR3. From germline, CDR1 is SGHAT and CDR2 FQNNGV. Between the trimmed V and J ends, which lost 5 bases and 1 base, there was a span of 14 bases. CDR3 amino acids: CASSDRGKWNTEAFF. CDR3 DNA sequence: TGTGCCAGCAGCGATAGGGGTAAATGGAACACTGAAGCTTTCTTT.

The chain recombines TRBV5-6 with TRBJ2-5; possibly TRBD1 for D (5 bases). The CDR3 spans 15 residues. CDR1 is SGHDT and CDR2 is YYEEEE in the germline V gene. The V end lost 2 bases, the J end lost 0 bases, and 11 bases lay between the germline ends. For the CDR3, the DNA is TGTGCCAGCAGCTTCCGACAGAGCGACCAAGAGACCCAGTACTTC. Residues: CASSFRQSDQETQYF.

The chain combines TRBV2 with TRBJ2-5; no clear D. This CDR3 is built from 11 residues. V lost 7 bases and J lost 5, with 8 bases in between. CDR1 is SNHLY and CDR2 is FYNNEI in the germline V gene. The CDR3 sequence is CASTIQETQYF. CDR3 sequence (DNA): TGTGCCAGCACAATACAGGAGACCCAGTACTTC.

The chain has TRBV2 and TRBJ2-2; tentative D call: TRBD2 (6 bases). This CDR3 has 12 residues. Germline V gene sequence: CDR1 SNHLY, CDR2 FYNNEI. Trimming removed 7 bases at V and 6 bases at J, with 9 bases between. For the CDR3, the DNA is TGTGCCAGCACCCGGAGGGCCGGGGAGCTGTTTTTT. Amino acid sequence: CASTRRAGELFF.

Remarks on this clone: The sample holds other DNA sequences that translate to the same CDR3. This chain joins TRBV10-3 and TRBJ2-5; 12 bases agree with TRBD2. The CDR3 spans 18 residues. From germline, CDR1 is ENHRY and CDR2 SYGVKD. The junction had 11 bases not matched to a gene; V was cut back by 0 bases and J by 6 bases. The CDR3 DNA is TGTGCCATCAGTGAGTCGAGCTCCGGGACTAGCGGGTTCCAGACCCAGTACTTC. Translating it yields CAISESSSGTSGFQTQYF.

The J gene is TRBJ2-5, the V gene TRBV7-8, with 7 bases aligning to TRBD1. The germline gives CDR1 SGHVS, CDR2 FQNEAQ. J lost 5 bases, V lost 4 bases, and 7 bases had no gene match. CDR3 length equals 14 residues. CDR3 DNA sequence: TGTGCCAGCAGCTCTCGACAGGGACGGGAGACCCAGTACTTC. Translating gives CASSSRQGRETQYF. Drawing the rest from reference TRBV7-8 and TRBJ2-5, the complete variable domain is GAGVSQSPRYKVAKRGQDVALRCDPISGHVSLFWYQQALGQGPEFLTYFQNEAQLDKSGLPSDRFFAERPEGSVSTLKIQRTQQEDSAVYLCASSSRQGRETQYFGPGTRLLVL.

The count of this clone is one. This chain connects TRBV9 to TRBJ2-2, with D maybe TRBD1 (6 bases). Germline CDR1 reads SGDLS; CDR2 reads YYNGEE. The ends were cut back, 4 bases at V and 8 bases at J, with 24 bases in the middle. The CDR3 is made up of 17 amino acids. CDR3 sequence reads: CASSPPSTGLTFGELFF. The CDR3 nucleotides read TGTGCCAGCAGCCCCCCCTCGACAGGCCTCACCTTTGGGGAGCTGTTTTTT. Combining the CDR3 with reference TRBV9 and TRBJ2-2 gives the whole variable domain DSGVTQTPKHLITATGQRVTLRCSPRSGDLSVYWYQQSLDQGLQFLIQYYNGEERAKGNILERFSAQQFPDLHSELNLSSLELGDSALYFCASSPPSTGLTFGELFFGEGSRLTVL.

The rearrangement uses TRBV30 and TRBJ2-7; possibly TRBD2 for D (6 bases). The CDR3 contains 15 residues. The germline V and J ends were trimmed by 2 bases and 1 base, with 15 bases remaining between them. Germline values: CDR1 GTSNPN, CDR2 SVGIG (reference sequence). CDR3 nucleotides: TGTGCCTGGAGTTTCGGGGGAGGCTGGTCCTACGAGCAGTACTTC. It is translated as CAWSFGGGWSYEQYF. The full variable domain, completed using reference TRBV30 and TRBJ2-7, is SQTIHQWPATLVQPVGSPLSLECTVEGTSNPNLYWYRQAAGRGLQLLFYSVGIGQISSEVPQNLSASRPQDRQFILSSKKLLLSDSGFYLCAWSFGGGWSYEQYFGPGTRLTVT.

The chain carries TRBV7-2 and TRBJ2-3; 11 bases map to TRBD1. Looked up from germline, CDR1 is SGHTA and CDR2 is FQGNSA. This CDR3 contains 16 residues. Germline trimming cut 5 bases from V and 5 bases from J; bases unmatched to any gene: 9. CDR3 DNA sequence: TGTGCCAGCAGCGGTACCGGGACAGGGGGACGAGATACGCAGTATTTT. It translates to CASSGTGTGGRDTQYF.

The chain employs TRBV11-2 and TRBJ2-5; D unresolved. Germline V gene data show CDR1 as SGHAT and CDR2 as FQNNGV. This CDR3 has 14 amino acids. Trimming shortened V by 3 bases and J by 1 base, and 9 bases separated the two germline ends. The chain's CDR3 is CASSFYAPQETQYF. For the CDR3, the DNA is TGTGCCAGCAGCTTTTATGCGCCCCAAGAGACCCAGTACTTC.

The CDR3: CASSQSAGKYF. The CDR3 bases are TGTGCCAGCAGCCAATCGGCAGGGAAATACTTC. The rearrangement links TRBV6-6 to TRBJ2-5, with D possibly matching TRBD1 (5 bases). Looked up from germline, CDR1 is MNHNY and CDR2 is SVGAGI (reference sequence). The CDR3 is 11 residues long. The V gene lost 6 bases and the J gene lost 14 bases, with 16 bases spanning the gap.

V is TRBV2 and J is TRBJ1-3; a weak D match, TRBD1 (5 bases). Trimming removed 2 bases at V and 0 bases at J, with 14 bases between. This CDR3 is built from 17 residues. Germline CDR1 and CDR2: SNHLY and FYNNEI. This CDR3 reads CASSEFSGHHSGNTIYF. DNA for the CDR3: TGTGCCAGCAGTGAATTCTCAGGGCATCACTCTGGAAACACCATATATTTT.

A few counts support this clone. This chain connects TRBV1 to TRBJ2-3; the D call of TRBD2 is as the table states it, not checked on the DNA. TRBV1 is marked as a pseudogene. CDR3 size: 14 residues. The CDR3 protein is CTSGASGDTDTQYF. CDR3 DNA: TGCACCAGCGGAGCTAGCGGGGATACAGATACGCAGTATTTT.

The chain couples TRBV7-9 to TRBJ2-7, with a possible D match to TRBD2 (7 bases). Trimming took 1 base from V and 5 from J, leaving 12 bases between them. Germline-derived CDR1 and CDR2 are SEHNR and FQNEAQ (reference sequence). The CDR3 loop spans 14 amino acids. DNA for the CDR3: TGTGCCAGCAGCTTAGGGGGGGGCGCGGACGAGCAGTACTTC. Translation: CASSLGGGADEQYF.